What follows is one T cell receptor beta chain and its context. As yet, its antigen is unknown. This sample was taken from a study of T cell repertoires in cytomegalovirus infection. About the research overall: In the study, CMV epitopes included recently identified HLA-C-restricted and well-studied HLA-B-restricted ones. Shared public TCR beta signatures pointed to both CMV infection and a matching HLA type.

Using its own MiXCR run on the reads, TCRdb lists one record per CDR3 protein. The sample includes hundreds of thousands of distinct CDR3 sequences, 30% to 40% of them seen just once. Study results and limitations: CMV-specific TCR beta clonotypes restricted by HLA-C dominated the ex vivo response. The cumulative frequency of public TCR beta families distinguished individuals who carried CMV together with the relevant HLA.

Trimming removed 4 bases from V and 5 bases from J; junction bases left unmatched: 10. The CDR3 covers 16 residues. The V gene's germline CDR1 is SGHTA and CDR2 FQGNSA. The input for sequencing was cultured PBMCs, taken from culture after CMV antigen stimulation. The chain is built from TRBV7-2 and TRBJ2-2, with 7 positions matching TRBD2. This clonotype was obtained from a human donor in good health (CMV status not recorded). Some clones in this sample may be carry-over from other donors' samples. CDR3 residues: CASSWRGGRVTGELFF. CDR3 in DNA: TGTGCCAGCAGCTGGAGAGGTGGGAGGGTAACCGGGGAGCTGTTTTTT.